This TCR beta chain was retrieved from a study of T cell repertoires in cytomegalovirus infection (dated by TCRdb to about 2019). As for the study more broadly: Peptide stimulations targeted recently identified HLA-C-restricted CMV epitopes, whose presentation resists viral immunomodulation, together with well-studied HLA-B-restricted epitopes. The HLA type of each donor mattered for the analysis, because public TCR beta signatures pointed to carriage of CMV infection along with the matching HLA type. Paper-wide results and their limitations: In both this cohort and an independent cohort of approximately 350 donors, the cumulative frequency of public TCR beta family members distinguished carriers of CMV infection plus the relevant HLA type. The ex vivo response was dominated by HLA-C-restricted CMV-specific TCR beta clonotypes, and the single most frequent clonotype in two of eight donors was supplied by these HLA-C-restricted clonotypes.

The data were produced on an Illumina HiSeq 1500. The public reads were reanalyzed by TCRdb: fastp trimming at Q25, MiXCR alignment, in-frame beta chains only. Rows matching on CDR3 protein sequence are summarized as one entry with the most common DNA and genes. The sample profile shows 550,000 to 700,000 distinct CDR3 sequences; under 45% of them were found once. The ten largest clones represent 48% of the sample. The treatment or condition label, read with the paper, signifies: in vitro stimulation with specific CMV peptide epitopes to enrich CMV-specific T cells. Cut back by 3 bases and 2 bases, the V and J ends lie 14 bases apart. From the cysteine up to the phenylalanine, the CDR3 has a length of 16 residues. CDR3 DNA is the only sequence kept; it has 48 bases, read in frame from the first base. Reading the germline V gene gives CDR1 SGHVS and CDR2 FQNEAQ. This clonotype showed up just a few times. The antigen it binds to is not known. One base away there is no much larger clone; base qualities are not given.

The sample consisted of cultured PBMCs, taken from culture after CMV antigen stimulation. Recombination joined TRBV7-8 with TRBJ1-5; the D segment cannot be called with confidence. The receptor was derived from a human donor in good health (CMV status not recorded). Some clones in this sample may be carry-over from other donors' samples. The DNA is TGTGCCAGCAGCTTGGGAGGGCAAGTCGGCAATCAGCCCCAGCATTTT. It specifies CASSLGGQVGNQPQHF.